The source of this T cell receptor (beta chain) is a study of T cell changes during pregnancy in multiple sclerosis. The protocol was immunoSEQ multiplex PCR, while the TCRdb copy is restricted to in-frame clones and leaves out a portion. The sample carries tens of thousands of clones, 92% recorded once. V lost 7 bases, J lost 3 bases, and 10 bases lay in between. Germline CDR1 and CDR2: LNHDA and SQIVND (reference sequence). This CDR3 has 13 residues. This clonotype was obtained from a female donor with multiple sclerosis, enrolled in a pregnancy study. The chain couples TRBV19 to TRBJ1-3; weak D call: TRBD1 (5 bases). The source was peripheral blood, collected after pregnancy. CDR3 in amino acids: CASTRGFGNTIYF. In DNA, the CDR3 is TGTGCCAGTACAAGGGGTTTTGGAAACACCATATATTTT.